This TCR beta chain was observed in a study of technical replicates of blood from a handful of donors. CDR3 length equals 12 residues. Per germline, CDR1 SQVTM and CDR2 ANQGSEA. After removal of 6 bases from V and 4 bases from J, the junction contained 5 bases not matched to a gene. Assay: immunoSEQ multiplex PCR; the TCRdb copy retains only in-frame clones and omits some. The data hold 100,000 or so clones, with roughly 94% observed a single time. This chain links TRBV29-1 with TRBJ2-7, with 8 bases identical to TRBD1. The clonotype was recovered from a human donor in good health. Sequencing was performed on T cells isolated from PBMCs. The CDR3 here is CSVRRQGYEQYF. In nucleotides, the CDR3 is TGCAGCGTAAGAAGACAGGGGTACGAGCAGTACTTC.